This passage covers 28 T cell receptor beta chains from one sample sequenced in a study of blood T cell repertoires in COVID-19. TCRdb keeps only in-frame clones here, not all; method: immunoSEQ multiplex PCR. The sample contains approximately 500,000 clones, 85% to 90% of which appear only once. Sequences were obtained from peripheral blood. The receptors stem from a woman in her forties or fifties with COVID-19, enrolled during active disease.

CDR3 protein: CASSNRDRGSSPLHF. The CDR3 DNA reads as TGTGCCAGTAGTAACCGGGACAGGGGAAGCTCACCCCTCCACTTT. V gene TRBV19 combines with J gene TRBJ1-6, with 10 positions matching TRBD1. CDR3 length: 15 residues. Germline V CDR1 and CDR2: LNHDA, SQIVND (reference sequence). V lost 4 bases, J lost 10 bases, and 7 bases stayed unmatched.

This chain uses TRBV30 with TRBJ1-2; 8 bases line up with TRBD1. CDR1 GTSNPN and CDR2 SVGIG come from the germline V gene (reference sequence). Trimming at V came to 4 bases and at J to 8 bases, leaving 3 bases not matched to a gene. CDR3 length equals 11 residues. DNA for the CDR3: TGTGCCTGGACATCAGGGGGCGGCTACACCTTC. Its protein is CAWTSGGGYTF.

This clone showed up just once. The chain uses TRBV6-5 and TRBJ2-7; 8 bases are a match to TRBD2. Germline CDR1 MNHEY, CDR2 SVGAGI. The V segment lost 0 bases and the J segment 4 bases; nucleotides outside the gene matches: 5. The CDR3 has 15 residues. The CDR3 DNA sequence: TGTGCCAGCAGTTACTCGTGGGCGGGGGGTTACGAGCAGTACTTC. This sequence encodes CASSYSWAGGYEQYF.

The chain recombines TRBV4-1 with TRBJ2-1, with TRBD1 identical over 11 bases. With V trimmed by 1 base and J by 7 bases, 3 bases remained unmatched. This CDR3 spans 15 amino acids. The V gene's germline CDR1 is MGHRA and CDR2 YSYEKL. CDR3 sequence (DNA): TGCGCCAGCAGCCAAGTGGGACAGGGGGGGAATGAGCAGTTCTTC. Translating it yields CASSQVGQGGNEQFF.

V and J are TRBV2 and TRBJ1-6; 7 nucleotides agree with TRBD1. Germline V gives CDR1 SNHLY, CDR2 FYNNEI. The CDR3 loop spans 16 amino acids. The J segment lost 6 bases and the V segment lost 4 bases, leaving 9 bases of the junction unmatched. Here the CDR3 reads CASSVRRSGGNSPLHF. The CDR3 DNA reads as TGTGCCAGCAGTGTTCGGCGGTCAGGGGGTAATTCACCCCTCCACTTT. The full variable domain, rest sourced from reference TRBV2 and TRBJ1-6, is EPEVTQTPSHQVTQMGQEVILRCVPISNHLYFYWYRQILGQKVEFLVSFYNNEISEKSEIFDDQFSVERPDGSNFTLKIRSTKLEDSAMYFCASSVRRSGGNSPLHFGNGTRLTVT.

CDR3 nucleotide sequence: TGCGCCAGCAGCCAAGTCCCGGGGGTCACGACTGAAGCTTTCTTT. Translation gives CASSQVPGVTTEAFF. The rearrangement links TRBV4-1 to TRBJ1-1, with D possibly being TRBD1 (5 bases). From germline, CDR1 is MGHRA and CDR2 YSYEKL. There are 15 residues in the CDR3. The V end lost 1 base, the J end lost 5 bases, and 14 bases lay between the germline ends.

V gene TRBV4-1 combines with J gene TRBJ2-5; no firm D call. The germline gives CDR1 MGHRA, CDR2 YSYEKL. This CDR3 is built from 14 residues. Trimming removed 3 bases at V and 2 bases at J, with 10 bases between. CDR3 in DNA: TGCGCCAGCAGCCAGGGCCTCAGGCAAGAGACCCAGTACTTC. Protein sequence: CASSQGLRQETQYF.

The chain has TRBV5-6 and TRBJ1-2, with D hard to call. Germline V gives CDR1 SGHDT, CDR2 YYEEEE. The CDR3 totals 14 residues. Deletions cut 1 base from V and 6 bases from J, with 13 bases between. CDR3 amino acids: CASSLLVGVDGYTF. The CDR3 DNA is TGTGCCAGCAGCTTGTTGGTCGGGGTCGATGGCTACACCTTC.

This CDR3 reads CASSPRLVTDTQYF. CDR3 DNA sequence: TGTGCCAGCAGCCCCCGACTAGTCACAGATACGCAGTATTTT. The chain is built from TRBV7-9 and TRBJ2-3; D might be TRBD2 (6 bases). The CDR3 consists of 14 residues. Trimming removed 5 bases at V and 2 bases at J, with 11 bases between. CDR1 and CDR2 (germline): SEHNR, FQNEAQ (reference sequence).

The CDR3 here is CASSSYRADSPLHF. DNA of the CDR3: TGTGCCAGCAGCTCCTACAGGGCGGATTCACCCCTCCACTTT. V gene TRBV5-4 combines with J gene TRBJ1-6; a possible D gene is TRBD1 (6 bases). Germline V gene data show CDR1 as SGHNT and CDR2 as YYREEE (reference sequence). Trimming pared 3 bases from V and 8 bases from J, leaving 12 bases between. The CDR3 is 14 residues long.

This clone was counted once. The chain couples TRBV5-1 to TRBJ1-1; the D gene is possibly TRBD1 (5 bases). The CDR3 consists of 14 residues. In germline, CDR1 is SGHRS, CDR2 YFSETQ. Deletions cut 3 bases from V and 3 bases from J, with 12 bases between. CDR3 region: CASSWKGGDTEAFF. The CDR3 DNA follows: TGCGCCAGCAGCTGGAAGGGAGGGGACACTGAAGCTTTCTTT.

Comments on this clone: Distinct nucleotide sequences in the sample also encode this CDR3. The gene calls are TRBV5-6 and TRBJ2-7; no clear D. This CDR3 has 13 residues. Germline V gives CDR1 SGHDT, CDR2 YYEEEE. V was trimmed by 4 bases and J by 2 bases, leaving 10 bases between them. CDR3 residues: CASSPWRAYEQYF. The CDR3 DNA follows: TGTGCCAGCAGCCCCTGGAGAGCCTACGAGCAGTACTTC.

The rearrangement joins TRBV4-2 to TRBJ2-7; the match to TRBD1 covers 9 bases. Germline trimming cut 3 bases from V and 5 bases from J; bases unmatched to any gene: 11. The CDR3 is 16 amino acids. CDR1 is LGHNA and CDR2 is YNFKEQ in the germline V gene. The CDR3: CASSQGDRDTLHEQYF. The CDR3 DNA reads as TGTGCCAGCAGCCAGGGGGACAGGGACACTCTACACGAGCAGTACTTC.

This chain joins TRBV5-1 and TRBJ2-5; D is unclear. V dropped 4 bases and J dropped 1 base, with 11 bases sitting between them. The CDR3 totals 14 residues. CDR1 is SGHRS and CDR2 is YFSETQ in the germline V gene. The CDR3, as DNA: TGCGCCAGCAGCCCACAGAGACCCCAAGAGACCCAGTACTTC. Its translation: CASSPQRPQETQYF.

The rearrangement joins TRBV19 to TRBJ1-5, with D maybe TRBD1 (5 bases). The CDR3 is 13 residues long. Germline V gives CDR1 LNHDA, CDR2 SQIVND (reference sequence). V shed 6 bases and J shed 5 bases, with 11 bases lying between them. The CDR3 here is CASSQDKDQPQHF. The DNA of the CDR3 is TGTGCCAGTAGCCAGGACAAAGATCAGCCCCAGCATTTT.

The V and J genes are TRBV5-8 and TRBJ1-4; 10 positions match TRBD1. Germline loops: CDR1 SGHTS, CDR2 YDEGEE. Trimming removed 4 bases from V and 8 bases from J; junction bases left unmatched: 8. This CDR3 region has 15 residues. CDR3 coding DNA: TGTGCCAGCAGCCGGGACAGGGGTTTTAGGGAAAAACTGTTTTTT. As protein: CASSRDRGFREKLFF.

This chain links TRBV27 with TRBJ2-1, with 8 bases that match TRBD1. There are 13 residues in the CDR3. V lost 5 bases, J lost 7 bases, and 4 bases stayed unmatched. Per germline, CDR1 MNHEY and CDR2 SMNVEV (reference sequence). CDR3 DNA: TGTGCCAGCAGTCGACAGGGGAGGAATGAGCAGTTCTTC. Protein sequence: CASSRQGRNEQFF.

V is TRBV5-1 and J is TRBJ1-5; TRBD1 matches 9 bases. This CDR3 region has 16 residues. V shed 3 bases, J shed 5 bases, and the junction held 9 bases outside the gene matches. From germline, CDR1 is SGHRS and CDR2 YFSETQ. CDR3 DNA: TGCGCCAGCAGCTCTCCCCTGACAGGGGGGGATCAGCCCCAGCATTTT. It encodes CASSSPLTGGDQPQHF.

The chain has TRBV10-3 and TRBJ1-4; D gene uncertain. The V and J ends lost 0 bases and 6 bases respectively, with 8 bases between them. CDR3 length equals 14 residues. Germline V gene data show CDR1 as ENHRY and CDR2 as SYGVKD. This CDR3 is CAISESRADEKLFF. In DNA form, the CDR3 reads TGTGCCATCAGTGAGTCGAGGGCAGATGAAAAACTGTTTTTT.

The chain uses TRBV2 and TRBJ2-3; weak D call: TRBD2 (6 bases). CDR1 SNHLY and CDR2 FYNNEI come from the germline V gene. The germline V and J ends were trimmed by 4 bases and 0 bases, with 14 bases remaining between them. This CDR3 has 16 amino acids. CDR3 nucleotides: TGTGCCAGCAGTGCCCGGGGCGGGGCGAGCACAGATACGCAGTATTTT. This codes for CASSARGGASTDTQYF.

The V and J genes are TRBV5-1 and TRBJ1-2, with D hard to call. The CDR3 loop spans 12 amino acids. The germline V and J ends were trimmed by 4 bases and 8 bases, with 12 bases remaining between them. The germline V gene has CDR1 SGHRS and CDR2 YFSETQ. The CDR3 reads CASSPAEGGYTF. For the CDR3, the DNA is TGCGCCAGCAGCCCCGCCGAGGGAGGCTACACCTTC.

This clone appeared a single time. The genes are TRBV4-1 and TRBJ2-1; 10 nucleotides agree with TRBD1. The CDR3 covers 17 residues. Trimming at V came to 2 bases and at J to 5 bases, leaving 9 bases not matched to a gene. CDR1 MGHRA and CDR2 YSYEKL come from the germline V gene. The CDR3 sequence: CASSQPLTGGGHNEQFF. The CDR3 bases are TGCGCCAGCAGCCAACCCTTGACAGGGGGCGGGCACAATGAGCAGTTCTTC.

The chain employs TRBV28 and TRBJ2-7, with D possibly TRBD1 on 6 matching bases. This CDR3 contains 16 residues. Germline CDR1 and CDR2: MDHEN and SYDVKM. V gave up 5 bases and J gave up 0 bases, with 17 bases separating them. CDR3 bases: TGTGCCAGCAGTCTACCGCTATCAGGGGCCTCCTACGAGCAGTACTTC. Translation: CASSLPLSGASYEQYF.

J is TRBJ2-1 and V is TRBV7-8; TRBD1 might be the D (5 bases). With 1 base removed from V and 9 bases from J, the gap between germline ends came to 13 bases. The germline CDR1 and CDR2 sequences are SGHVS and FQNEAQ. The CDR3 length is 14 residues. In DNA form, the CDR3 reads TGTGCCAGCAGCTTAGGGTCAGGGTCCGGTGAGCAGTTCTTC. Translation gives CASSLGSGSGEQFF.

The chain combines TRBV6-5 with TRBJ2-6, with D possibly matching TRBD1 (5 bases). The CDR3 spans 15 residues. Trimming removed 7 bases at V and 3 bases at J, with 13 bases between. Germline V gives CDR1 MNHEY, CDR2 SVGAGI. The CDR3 sequence: CASTNAGYGANVLTF. In DNA form, the CDR3 reads TGTGCCAGCACCAATGCAGGGTATGGGGCCAACGTCCTGACTTTC.

The chain uses TRBV7-8 and TRBJ1-5; D is unclear. The germline V gene has CDR1 SGHVS and CDR2 FQNEAQ. The germline V and J ends were trimmed by 3 bases and 3 bases, with 12 bases remaining between them. CDR3 size: 15 residues. The CDR3 sequence is CASSFLAGFNQPQHF. The CDR3 DNA follows: TGTGCCAGCAGCTTCCTAGCGGGCTTCAATCAGCCCCAGCATTTT.

The V gene is TRBV18, the J gene TRBJ2-1, with TRBD2 identical over 7 bases. In germline, CDR1 is KGHSH, CDR2 LQKENI. The CDR3 runs 17 residues. V lost 1 base and J lost 4; bases outside the gene matches: 10. The CDR3 DNA follows: TGTGCCAGCTCACCACGTGAAGATGGCGGGGGATACAATGAGCAGTTCTTC. The encoded protein is CASSPREDGGGYNEQFF.

The chain joins TRBV19 to TRBJ2-1, with TRBD1 matching over 7 bases. CDR3 size: 16 residues. J gave up 8 bases and V 4 bases, and 14 bases lay outside the gene matches. The germline CDR1 and CDR2 sequences are LNHDA and SQIVND (reference sequence). CDR3 DNA sequence: TGTGCCAGTAGTACCTCAGGGGGTCACTTCTTGGATGAGCAGTTCTTC. Encoded protein: CASSTSGGHFLDEQFF. The variable domain in full, completed from reference TRBV19 and TRBJ2-1, reads DGGITQSPKYLFRKEGQNVTLSCEQNLNHDAMYWYRQDPGQGLRLIYYSQIVNDFQKGDIAEGYSVSREKKESFPLTVTSAQKNPTAFYLCASSTSGGHFLDEQFFGPGTRLTVL.